The clone carrying this T cell receptor (beta chain) was seen at least ten times. The target antigen is unknown. The sample is drawn from a study of breast tumors, draining lymph nodes, adjacent tissues. Overall study findings and caveats: Most tumor T cells seemingly derive from lymph node, then expand in tumor. Tumor and nontumor repertoires were significantly more similar in luminal-like than in basal-like breast cancer. Tumor T cell lymph node origin was a supported hypothesis, not proven. Tumor repertoires ranked between lymph nodes and nontumor tissue in diversity, with V and J gene preferences.

V dropped 6 bases and J dropped 4; count of bases not matched to a gene: 9. The CDR3 covers 15 residues. The V gene's germline CDR1 is MNHNY and CDR2 SVGAGI (reference sequence). A single record per CDR3 protein comes from TCRdb applying MiXCR to the multiplex PCR reads. The sample has approximately 22,000 distinct CDR3 sequences; 25% to 40% are singletons. The V and J genes are TRBV6-6 and TRBJ2-5; 9 nucleotides agree with TRBD2. The TCR sequence derives from a female donor with breast cancer. Some clones in this sample may be carry-over from other donors' samples. The sequencing sample was made of breast tumor tissue. The CDR3 reads CASRGLARGVETQYF. The CDR3 DNA is TGTGCCAGCAGAGGACTAGCGAGGGGGGTAGAGACCCAGTACTTC.